This entry concerns a single TCR beta chain. Relative to the germline gene, one junction end is altered; a read error may explain this. This entry is derived from a study of blood T cell repertoires in COVID-19. Study-wide context: The samples span acute and convalescent COVID-19 from the United States, Italy and Spain. Nucleic acid was either cDNA or gDNA, and it came from T cells, B-cell-depleted T cells, or PBMCs.

Germline V gene sequence: CDR1 MRHNA, CDR2 SNTAGT. This CDR3 has 12 residues. Original processing methods: Estimation of nucleated cell counts was performed using reference gene primer amplification. Clones were sequenced by immunoSEQ multiplex PCR, and TCRdb holds only the in-frame ones, with some missing. D and trimming were read from the DNA, whereas the V and J calls and clone size are those reported in that table. The table includes roughly 180,000 clones, about 78% detected once. The source of this sequence is a woman between 50 and 59 years old with active or convalescent COVID-19. The V and J genes are TRBV6-4 and TRBJ2-1; D unclear. The sample consisted of peripheral blood. CDR3 protein: CASSDSDNEQFF. The CDR3 nucleotides are TGTGCCAGCAGTGACTCCGACAATGAGCAGTTCTTC.